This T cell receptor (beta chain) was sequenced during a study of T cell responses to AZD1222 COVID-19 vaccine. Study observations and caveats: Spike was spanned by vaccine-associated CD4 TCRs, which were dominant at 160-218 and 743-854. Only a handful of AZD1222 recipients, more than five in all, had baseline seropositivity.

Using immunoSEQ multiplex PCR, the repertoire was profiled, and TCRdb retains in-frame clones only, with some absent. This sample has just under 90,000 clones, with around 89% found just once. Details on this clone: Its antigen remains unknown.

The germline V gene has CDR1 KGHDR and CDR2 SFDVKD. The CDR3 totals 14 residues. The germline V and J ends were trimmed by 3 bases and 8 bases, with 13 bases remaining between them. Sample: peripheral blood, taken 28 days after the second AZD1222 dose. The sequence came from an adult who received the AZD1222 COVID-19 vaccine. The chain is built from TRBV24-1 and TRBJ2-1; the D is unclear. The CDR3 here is CATSDIYRSHEQFF. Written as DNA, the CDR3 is TGTGCCACCAGTGATATCTACCGGTCGCATGAGCAGTTCTTC.